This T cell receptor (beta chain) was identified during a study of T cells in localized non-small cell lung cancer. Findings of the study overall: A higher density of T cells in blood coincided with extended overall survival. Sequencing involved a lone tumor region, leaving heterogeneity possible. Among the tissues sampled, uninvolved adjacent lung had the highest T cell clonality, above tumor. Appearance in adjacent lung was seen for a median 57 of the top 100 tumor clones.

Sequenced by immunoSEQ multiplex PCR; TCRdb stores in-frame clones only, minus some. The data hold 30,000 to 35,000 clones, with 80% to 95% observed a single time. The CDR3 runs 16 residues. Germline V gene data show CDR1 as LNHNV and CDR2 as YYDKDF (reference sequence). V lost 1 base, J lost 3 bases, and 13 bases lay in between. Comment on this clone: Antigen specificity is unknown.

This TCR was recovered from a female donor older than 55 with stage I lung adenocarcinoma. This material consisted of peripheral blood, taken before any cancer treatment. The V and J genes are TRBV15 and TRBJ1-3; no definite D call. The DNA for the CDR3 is TGTGCCACCAGCAGAGGCGGACGTACCCTTGGAAACACCATATATTTT. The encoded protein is CATSRGGRTLGNTIYF.